This entry concerns a single TCR beta chain. No antigen is known for it. The data were taken from a study of shared clonotypes between healthy human individuals. Whole-study context: CD4 naive and CD4 memory each took three plates per donor, while CD8 naive took two and CD8 memory one. Findings of the study overall: What rarefaction showed was incomplete sorted-subset sequencing despite large depth.

The CDR3 covers 18 residues. With V trimmed by 1 base and J by 1 base, 8 bases remained unmatched. Germline-derived CDR1 and CDR2 are GTSNPN and SVGIG (reference sequence). Some clones are missing from TCRdb's copy, which holds only in-frame ones; the method was immunoSEQ multiplex PCR. Among 400,000 or so clones listed, around 96% were seen once. The rearrangement uses TRBV30 and TRBJ2-2; 11 bases agree with TRBD2. This receptor was taken from a man younger than 40 in good health. The sequenced sample was memory CD8+ T cells sorted from blood. Subset reported: CD45RO+ cells pooled with CCR7-negative TemRA cells. The CDR3, as DNA: TGTGCCTGGAGTGCGTACCCCGGGACTAGCGGGAACACCGGGGAGCTGTTTTTT. This codes for CAWSAYPGTSGNTGELFF.